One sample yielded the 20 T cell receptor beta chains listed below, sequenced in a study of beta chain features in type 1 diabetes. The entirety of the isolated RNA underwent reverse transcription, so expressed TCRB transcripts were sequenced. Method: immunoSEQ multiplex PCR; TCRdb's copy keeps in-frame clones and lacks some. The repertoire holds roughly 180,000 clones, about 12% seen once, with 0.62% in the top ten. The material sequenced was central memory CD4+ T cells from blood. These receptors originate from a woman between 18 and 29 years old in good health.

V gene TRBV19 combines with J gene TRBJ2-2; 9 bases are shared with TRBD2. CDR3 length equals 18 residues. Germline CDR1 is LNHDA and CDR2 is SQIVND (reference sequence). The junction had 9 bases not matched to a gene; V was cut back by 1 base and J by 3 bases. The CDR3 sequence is CASSIGVIAGVDTGELFF. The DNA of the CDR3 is TGTGCCAGTAGTATAGGGGTAATAGCGGGAGTCGACACCGGGGAGCTGTTTTTT. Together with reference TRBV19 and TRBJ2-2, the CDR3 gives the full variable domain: DGGITQSPKYLFRKEGQNVTLSCEQNLNHDAMYWYRQDPGQGLRLIYYSQIVNDFQKGDIAEGYSVSREKKESFPLTVTSAQKNPTAFYLCASSIGVIAGVDTGELFFGEGSRLTVL.

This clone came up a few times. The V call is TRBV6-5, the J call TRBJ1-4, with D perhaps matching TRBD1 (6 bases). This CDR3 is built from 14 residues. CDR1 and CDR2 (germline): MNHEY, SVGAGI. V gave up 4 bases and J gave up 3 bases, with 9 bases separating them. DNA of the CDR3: TGTGCCAGCAGTTTACAGGGTTCTAATGAAAAACTGTTTTTT. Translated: CASSLQGSNEKLFF.

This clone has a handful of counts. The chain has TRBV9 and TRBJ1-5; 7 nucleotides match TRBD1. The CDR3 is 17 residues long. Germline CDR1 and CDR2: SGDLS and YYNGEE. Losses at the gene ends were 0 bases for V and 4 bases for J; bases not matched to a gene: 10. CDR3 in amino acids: CASSVGLKATGNQPQHF. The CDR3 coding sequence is TGTGCCAGCAGCGTAGGTCTAAAAGCGACAGGGAATCAGCCCCAGCATTTT.

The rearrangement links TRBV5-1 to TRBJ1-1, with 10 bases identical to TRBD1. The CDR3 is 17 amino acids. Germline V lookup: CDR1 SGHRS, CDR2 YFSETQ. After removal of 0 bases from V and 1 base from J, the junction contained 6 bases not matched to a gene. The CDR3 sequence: CASSLGQGAIKNTEAFF. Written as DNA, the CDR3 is TGCGCCAGCAGCTTGGGACAGGGGGCCATAAAGAACACTGAAGCTTTCTTT.

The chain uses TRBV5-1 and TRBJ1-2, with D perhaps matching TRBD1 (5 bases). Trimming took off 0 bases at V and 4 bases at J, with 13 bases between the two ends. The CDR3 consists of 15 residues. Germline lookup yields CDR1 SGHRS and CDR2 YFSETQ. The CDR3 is CASSLDSGGAYGYTF. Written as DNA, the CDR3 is TGCGCCAGCAGCTTGGATTCTGGCGGGGCCTATGGCTACACCTTC.

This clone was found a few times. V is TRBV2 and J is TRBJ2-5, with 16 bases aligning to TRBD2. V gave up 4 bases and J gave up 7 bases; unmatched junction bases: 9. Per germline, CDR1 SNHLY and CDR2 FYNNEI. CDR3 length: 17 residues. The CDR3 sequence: CASSASGLAGGIGTQYF. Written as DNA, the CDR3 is TGTGCCAGCAGTGCCTCGGGACTAGCGGGAGGGATCGGGACCCAGTACTTC.

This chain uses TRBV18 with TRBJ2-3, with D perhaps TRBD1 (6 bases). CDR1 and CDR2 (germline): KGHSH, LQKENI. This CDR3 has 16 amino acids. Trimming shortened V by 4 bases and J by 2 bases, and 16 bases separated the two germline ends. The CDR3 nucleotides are TGTGCCAGCTCACGCAGGGGAGACGGGATCACAGATACGCAGTATTTT. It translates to CASSRRGDGITDTQYF.

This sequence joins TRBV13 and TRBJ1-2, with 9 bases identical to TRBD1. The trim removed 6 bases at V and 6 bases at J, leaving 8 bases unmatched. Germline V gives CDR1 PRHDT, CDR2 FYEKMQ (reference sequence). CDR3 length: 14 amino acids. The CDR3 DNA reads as TGTGCCAGCAGTGGGCCGAGGACAGGGGATGGCTACACCTTC. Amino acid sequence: CASSGPRTGDGYTF.

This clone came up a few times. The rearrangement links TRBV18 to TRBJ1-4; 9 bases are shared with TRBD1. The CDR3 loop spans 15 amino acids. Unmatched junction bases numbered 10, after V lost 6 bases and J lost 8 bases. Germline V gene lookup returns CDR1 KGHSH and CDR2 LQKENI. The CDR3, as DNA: TGTGCCAGCTCCCTTCCGACAGGGGGAGGGGAAAAACTGTTTTTT. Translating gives CASSLPTGGGEKLFF. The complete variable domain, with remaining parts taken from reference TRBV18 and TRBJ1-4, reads NAGVMQNPRHLVRRRGQEARLRCSPMKGHSHVYWYRQLPEEGLKFMVYLQKENIIDESGMPKERFSAEFPKEGPSILRIQQVVRGDSAAYFCASSLPTGGGEKLFFGSGTQLSVL.

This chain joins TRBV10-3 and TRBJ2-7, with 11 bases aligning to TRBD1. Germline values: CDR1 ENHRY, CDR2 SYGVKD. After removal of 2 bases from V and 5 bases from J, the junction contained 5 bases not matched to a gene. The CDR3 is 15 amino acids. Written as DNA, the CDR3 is TGTGCCATCAGTGAGCCCCGGACAGGGGGCAACGAGCAGTACTTC. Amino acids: CAISEPRTGGNEQYF.

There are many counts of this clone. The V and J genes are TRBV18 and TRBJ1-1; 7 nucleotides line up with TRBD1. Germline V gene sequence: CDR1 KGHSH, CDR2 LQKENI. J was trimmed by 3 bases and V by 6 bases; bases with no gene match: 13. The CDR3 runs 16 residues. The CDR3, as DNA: TGTGCCAGCTCGTTACAGGGGCCCCGTGGGTACACTGAAGCTTTCTTT. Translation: CASSLQGPRGYTEAFF.

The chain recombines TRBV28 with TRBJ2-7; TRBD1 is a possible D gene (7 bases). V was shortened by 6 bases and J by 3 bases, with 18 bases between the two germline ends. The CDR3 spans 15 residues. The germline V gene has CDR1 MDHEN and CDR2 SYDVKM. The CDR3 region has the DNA TGTGCCAGCAGCCCTCAGGGGGGTGTCTACTACGAGCAGTACTTC. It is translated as CASSPQGGVYYEQYF.

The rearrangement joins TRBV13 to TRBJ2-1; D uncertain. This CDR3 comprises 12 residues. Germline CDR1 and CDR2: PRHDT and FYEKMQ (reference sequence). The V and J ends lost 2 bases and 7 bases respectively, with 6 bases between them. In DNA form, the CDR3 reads TGTGCCAGCAGCTTAAGGCGGAATGAGCAGTTCTTC. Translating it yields CASSLRRNEQFF.

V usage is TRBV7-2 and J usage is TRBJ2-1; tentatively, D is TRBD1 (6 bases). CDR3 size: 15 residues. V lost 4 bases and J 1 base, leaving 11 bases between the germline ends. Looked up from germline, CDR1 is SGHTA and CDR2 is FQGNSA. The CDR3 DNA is TGTGCCAGCAGCTCAACAGGGTTTTCCTACAATGAGCAGTTCTTC. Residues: CASSSTGFSYNEQFF.

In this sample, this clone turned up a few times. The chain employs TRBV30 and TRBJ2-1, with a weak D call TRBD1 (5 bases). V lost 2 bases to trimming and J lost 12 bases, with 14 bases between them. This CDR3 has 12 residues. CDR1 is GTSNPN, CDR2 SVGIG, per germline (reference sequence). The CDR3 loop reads CAWSPTGRTQFF. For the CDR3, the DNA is TGTGCCTGGAGTCCAACAGGTAGGACGCAGTTCTTC.

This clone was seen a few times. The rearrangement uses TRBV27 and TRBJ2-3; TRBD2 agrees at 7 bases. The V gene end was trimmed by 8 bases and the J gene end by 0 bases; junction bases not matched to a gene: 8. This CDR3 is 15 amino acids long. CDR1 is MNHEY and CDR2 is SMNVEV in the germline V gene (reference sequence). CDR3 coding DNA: TGTGCCAGCGGGGGGAGGGTCAGGAGCACAGATACGCAGTATTTT. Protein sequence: CASGGRVRSTDTQYF.

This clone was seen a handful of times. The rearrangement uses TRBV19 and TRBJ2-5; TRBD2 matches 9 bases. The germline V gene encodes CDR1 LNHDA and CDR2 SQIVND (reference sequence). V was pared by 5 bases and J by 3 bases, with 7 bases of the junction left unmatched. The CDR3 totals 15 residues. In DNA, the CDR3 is TGTGCCAGTAGTCCGCCGACTAGCGGAAAAGAGACCCAGTACTTC. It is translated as CASSPPTSGKETQYF.

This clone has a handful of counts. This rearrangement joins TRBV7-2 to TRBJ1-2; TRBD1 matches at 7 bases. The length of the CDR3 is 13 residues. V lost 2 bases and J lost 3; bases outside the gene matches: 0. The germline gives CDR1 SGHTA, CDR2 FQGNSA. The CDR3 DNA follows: TGTGCCAGCAGCTTACAGGGGGACTATGGCTACACCTTC. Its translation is CASSLQGDYGYTF.

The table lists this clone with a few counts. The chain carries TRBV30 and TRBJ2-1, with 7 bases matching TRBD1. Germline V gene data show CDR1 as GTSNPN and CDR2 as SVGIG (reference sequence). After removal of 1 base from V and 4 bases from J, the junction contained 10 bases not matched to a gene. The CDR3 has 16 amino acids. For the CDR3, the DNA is TGTGCCTGGAGTGAGGTTCAGGGGGTGGCATACAATGAGCAGTTCTTC. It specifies CAWSEVQGVAYNEQFF.

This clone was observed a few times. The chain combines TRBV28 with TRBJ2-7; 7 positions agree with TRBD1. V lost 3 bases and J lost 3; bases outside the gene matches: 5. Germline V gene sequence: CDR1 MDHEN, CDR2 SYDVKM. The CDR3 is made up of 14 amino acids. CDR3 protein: CASSFVGQNYEQYF. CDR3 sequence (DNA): TGTGCCAGCAGTTTTGTGGGACAGAACTACGAGCAGTACTTC. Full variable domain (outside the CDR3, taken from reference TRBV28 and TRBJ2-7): DVKVTQSSRYLVKRTGEKVFLECVQDMDHENMFWYRQDPGLGLRLIYFSYDVKMKEKGDIPEGYSVSREKKERFSLILESASTNQTSMYLCASSFVGQNYEQYFGPGTRLTVT.